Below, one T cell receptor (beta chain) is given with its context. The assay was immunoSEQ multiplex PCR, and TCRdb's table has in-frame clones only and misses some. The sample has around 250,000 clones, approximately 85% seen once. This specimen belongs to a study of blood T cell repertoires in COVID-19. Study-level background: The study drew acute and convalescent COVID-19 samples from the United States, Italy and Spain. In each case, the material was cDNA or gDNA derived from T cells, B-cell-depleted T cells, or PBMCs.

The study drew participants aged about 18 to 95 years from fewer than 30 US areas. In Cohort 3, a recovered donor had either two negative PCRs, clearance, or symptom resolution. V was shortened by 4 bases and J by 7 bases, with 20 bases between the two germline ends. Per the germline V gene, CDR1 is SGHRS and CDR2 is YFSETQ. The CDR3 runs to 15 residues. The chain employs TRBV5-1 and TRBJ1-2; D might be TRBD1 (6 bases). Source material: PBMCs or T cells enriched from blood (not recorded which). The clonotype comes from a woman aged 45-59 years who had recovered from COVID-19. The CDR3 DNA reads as TGCGCCAGCAGCGAGGGACAAGAGGGCTGGGGTGGCTACACCTTC. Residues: CASSEGQEGWGGYTF.